A selection of T cell receptor beta chains follows, all from one sample in a study of cytomegalovirus exposure and HLA in healthy donors. Method: immunoSEQ multiplex PCR; TCRdb's copy keeps in-frame clones and lacks some. Found here are about 160,000 clones, around four fifths of them singletons; the top ten hold roughly 2%. The sequenced material came from PBMCs. The receptors were gathered from a female donor in good health and CMV-seronegative. Each CDR3 is given with its conserved first and last residue. A D gene is named only where the DNA matches it firmly. Clone size is not always given. Where it is, it says once, few, many or a class for expanded clones.

d_call: .; j_call: TRBJ1-3; clone_size: once; v_call: TRBV19; cdr3_nt: TGTGCCAGTAGTGGTGGAGGGGTTGGAAACACCATATATTTT; cdr3_aa: CASSGGGVGNTIYF
d_call: TRBD1; j_call: TRBJ2-7; clone_size: .; v_call: TRBV30; cdr3_nt: TGTGCCTGGAGTCAGGGGGCGGGTCAGTACTTC; cdr3_aa: CAWSQGAGQYF
d_call: TRBD1; j_call: TRBJ1-2; clone_size: few; v_call: TRBV4-2; cdr3_nt: TGTGCCAGCAGCCAAGGCCTCTCCGGGACAGGCCGCTATGGCTACACCTTC; cdr3_aa: CASSQGLSGTGRYGYTF
d_call: TRBD2; j_call: TRBJ2-1; clone_size: few; v_call: TRBV30; cdr3_nt: TGTGCCTGGATGCGAATAGGCGGGAGGGCCTCCAACAATGAGCAGTTCTTC; cdr3_aa: CAWMRIGGRASNNEQFF
d_call: .; j_call: TRBJ1-3; clone_size: .; v_call: TRBV4-2; cdr3_nt: TGTGCCAGCAGCCAAGGGGGGCTGAACACCATATATTTT; cdr3_aa: CASSQGGLNTIYF
d_call: .; j_call: TRBJ2-3; clone_size: .; v_call: TRBV29-1; cdr3_nt: TGCAGCGTTGGGGGGACTCCGGTGGGAGATACGCAGTATTTT; cdr3_aa: CSVGGTPVGDTQYF
d_call: TRBD1; j_call: TRBJ2-7; clone_size: once; v_call: TRBV7-9; cdr3_nt: TGTGCCAGCAGCTGGGGGACAGAGAGCTCCTACGAGCAGTACTTC; cdr3_aa: CASSWGTESSYEQYF
d_call: .; j_call: TRBJ1-4; clone_size: few; v_call: TRBV30; cdr3_nt: TGTGCCTGGAGCCAATCAGGGACTTCTCGAAGTGTAAAACTGTTTTTT; cdr3_aa: CAWSQSGTSRSVKLFF
d_call: .; j_call: TRBJ2-7; clone_size: .; v_call: TRBV7-8; cdr3_nt: TGTGCCAGCAGCCCCACCACCCAAGGGGGCGAGCAGTACTTC; cdr3_aa: CASSPTTQGGEQYF
d_call: TRBD1; j_call: TRBJ1-4; clone_size: .; v_call: TRBV5-1; cdr3_nt: TGCGCCAGCAGCTCGTCGCCGGGACAGGGGGATGAAAAACTGTTTTTT; cdr3_aa: CASSSSPGQGDEKLFF
d_call: .; j_call: TRBJ1-1; clone_size: .; v_call: TRBV5-7; cdr3_nt: TGTGCCAGCAGGCCCGGGACTGCTAAGACTGAAGCTTTCTTT; cdr3_aa: CASRPGTAKTEAFF
d_call: TRBD2; j_call: TRBJ2-2; clone_size: .; v_call: TRBV19; cdr3_nt: TGTGCCAGTAGAACAGCGGGGGGTTTTACCGGGGAGCTGTTTTTT; cdr3_aa: CASRTAGGFTGELFF
d_call: .; j_call: TRBJ2-4; clone_size: once; v_call: TRBV30; cdr3_nt: TGTGCCCTAGGCAGTACAGGGACAAACATTCAGTACTTC; cdr3_aa: CALGSTGTNIQYF
d_call: TRBD1; j_call: TRBJ1-2; clone_size: .; v_call: TRBV5-1; cdr3_nt: TGCGCCAGCAGCTTGTCTGGGACAGGGGGGGGGAGCTATGGCTACACCTTC; cdr3_aa: CASSLSGTGGGSYGYTF
d_call: TRBD1; j_call: TRBJ2-7; clone_size: .; v_call: TRBV19; cdr3_nt: TGTGCCAGTAGTCCAGAGGACAGGTCCTCCTACGAGCAGTACTTC; cdr3_aa: CASSPEDRSSYEQYF
d_call: TRBD1; j_call: TRBJ1-5; clone_size: .; v_call: TRBV5-8; cdr3_nt: TGTGCCAGCAGCTTGCAGGGCAGGGGGCATCAGCCCCAGCATTTT; cdr3_aa: CASSLQGRGHQPQHF
d_call: TRBD2; j_call: TRBJ2-7; clone_size: .; v_call: TRBV4-1; cdr3_nt: TGCGCCAGCAGAGATCTTACCGGGACTAGCTCCTACGAGCAGTACTTC; cdr3_aa: CASRDLTGTSSYEQYF
d_call: .; j_call: TRBJ2-3; clone_size: few; v_call: TRBV5-5; cdr3_nt: TGTGCCAGCAGCTTGGCCTTTAGCACAGATACGCAGTATTTT; cdr3_aa: CASSLAFSTDTQYF
d_call: .; j_call: TRBJ1-4; clone_size: once; v_call: TRBV4-2; cdr3_nt: TGTGCCAGCAGCCAACTAACCACCGGGGCAACTAATGAAAAACTGTTTTTT; cdr3_aa: CASSQLTTGATNEKLFF
d_call: TRBD1; j_call: TRBJ2-1; clone_size: .; v_call: TRBV20-1; cdr3_nt: TGCAGTGCGACAGGGAACAATGAGCAGTTCTTC; cdr3_aa: CSATGNNEQFF
d_call: TRBD1; j_call: TRBJ1-6; clone_size: once; v_call: TRBV5-6; cdr3_nt: TGTGCCAGCAGCTCCGGGACAGGGGTTTCACCCCTCCACTTT; cdr3_aa: CASSSGTGVSPLHF
d_call: TRBD1; j_call: TRBJ1-2; clone_size: .; v_call: TRBV5-1; cdr3_nt: TGCGCCAGCAGCCCGGGACAGGGGCCTCTCTATGGCTACACCTTC; cdr3_aa: CASSPGQGPLYGYTF
d_call: .; j_call: TRBJ2-7; clone_size: .; v_call: TRBV5-1; cdr3_nt: TGCGCCAGCAGCTTGGGGGCAGGGGCCGACGAGCAGTACTTC; cdr3_aa: CASSLGAGADEQYF
d_call: TRBD2; j_call: TRBJ2-7; clone_size: .; v_call: TRBV7-2; cdr3_nt: TGTGCCAGCAGCTTAATGAGAAGCGGGAGTATAGGCGAGCAGTACTTC; cdr3_aa: CASSLMRSGSIGEQYF
d_call: TRBD2; j_call: TRBJ2-2; clone_size: once; v_call: TRBV5-1; cdr3_nt: TGCGCCAGCAGCTTGACTAGCGAGACCGGGGAGCTGTTTTTT; cdr3_aa: CASSLTSETGELFF
d_call: .; j_call: TRBJ2-3; clone_size: .; v_call: TRBV11-2; cdr3_nt: TGTGCCAGCAGCTTATGGCCGGGGAGGACAGATACGCAGTATTTT; cdr3_aa: CASSLWPGRTDTQYF
d_call: TRBD1; j_call: TRBJ1-2; clone_size: few; v_call: TRBV4-2; cdr3_nt: TGTGCCAGCAGCCAAGAATCGGGACAGGCCCTTTATGGCTACACCTTC; cdr3_aa: CASSQESGQALYGYTF
d_call: .; j_call: TRBJ2-7; clone_size: .; v_call: TRBV2; cdr3_nt: TGTGCCAGCAGTGAAAACAGGGTGGACGAGCAGTACTTC; cdr3_aa: CASSENRVDEQYF
d_call: .; j_call: TRBJ1-1; clone_size: few; v_call: TRBV5-4; cdr3_nt: TGTGCCAGCAGCAGCCGGGTAGGGAACACTGAAGCTTTCTTT; cdr3_aa: CASSSRVGNTEAFF
d_call: .; j_call: TRBJ2-3; clone_size: few; v_call: TRBV6-5; cdr3_nt: TGTGCCAGCAGAGCGTCCTCCGCAGATACGCAGTATTTT; cdr3_aa: CASRASSADTQYF
d_call: .; j_call: TRBJ2-5; clone_size: .; v_call: TRBV4-1; cdr3_nt: TGCGCCAGCAGCCAAGCGGTTTACCAAGAGACCCAGTACTTC; cdr3_aa: CASSQAVYQETQYF
d_call: .; j_call: TRBJ2-7; clone_size: few; v_call: TRBV2; cdr3_nt: TGTGCCAGCATCGCACGGGGACACTCCTACGAGCAGTACTTC; cdr3_aa: CASIARGHSYEQYF
d_call: TRBD1; j_call: TRBJ2-5; clone_size: .; v_call: TRBV30; cdr3_nt: TGTGCCTGGAGTCCAGGACAGGGCCAAGAGACCCAGTACTTC; cdr3_aa: CAWSPGQGQETQYF
d_call: .; j_call: TRBJ2-2; clone_size: few; v_call: TRBV9; cdr3_nt: TGTGCCAGCAGCGTGGAACCCGGGACTGACTACACCGGGGAGCTGTTTTTT; cdr3_aa: CASSVEPGTDYTGELFF
d_call: TRBD1; j_call: TRBJ1-2; clone_size: .; v_call: TRBV25-1; cdr3_nt: TGTGCCAGCAGTGCTGGGCTGGACAGGTACTATGGCTACACCTTC; cdr3_aa: CASSAGLDRYYGYTF
d_call: .; j_call: TRBJ2-6; clone_size: .; v_call: TRBV19; cdr3_nt: TGTGCCAGTAGTATAGGAGGAGGGAACTCTGGGGCCAACGTCCTGACTTTC; cdr3_aa: CASSIGGGNSGANVLTF
d_call: TRBD1; j_call: TRBJ1-4; clone_size: .; v_call: TRBV30; cdr3_nt: TGTGCCTGGAGTGCCTTGGACAGGGTAGGAGAAAAACTGTTTTTT; cdr3_aa: CAWSALDRVGEKLFF
d_call: TRBD1; j_call: TRBJ1-1; clone_size: few; v_call: TRBV5-4; cdr3_nt: TGTGCCAGCAGCTACGCAGGGGGGCCTGAAGCTTTCTTT; cdr3_aa: CASSYAGGPEAFF
d_call: .; j_call: TRBJ2-1; clone_size: .; v_call: TRBV11-2; cdr3_nt: TGTGCCAGCAGCCCCCCCTCCTCCCCTGAGCCCAATGAGCAGTTCTTC; cdr3_aa: CASSPPSSPEPNEQFF
d_call: .; j_call: TRBJ1-6; clone_size: .; v_call: TRBV5-6; cdr3_nt: TGTGCCAGCAGCCTAGGACAGACAAATTCACCCCTCCACTTT; cdr3_aa: CASSLGQTNSPLHF